These 19 T cell receptor beta chains originate from one sample sequenced in a study of CD8 T cells in Susac syndrome. With random hexamers, 0.5 to 1 ug RNA was reverse transcribed. TCRdb itself ran the immunoSEQ multiplex PCR reads through MiXCR, one entry per CDR3 protein. The table has about 300,000 distinct CDR3 sequences, roughly 85% seen once. Sequencing input: CD8+ T cells from PBMCs. The origin of the receptors is a human donor with multiple sclerosis.

The chain joins TRBV28 to TRBJ2-5; D is tentatively TRBD1 or TRBD2 (6 bases each). Trimming shortened V by 3 bases and J by 4 bases, and 12 bases separated the two germline ends. The CDR3 contains 14 residues. The germline V gene has CDR1 MDHEN and CDR2 SYDVKM. The CDR3 region is CASSFMGGLETQYF. The DNA for the CDR3 is TGTGCCAGCAGTTTTATGGGGGGCTTAGAGACCCAGTACTTC.

The V call is TRBV20-1, the J call TRBJ2-1; D remains ambiguous. Germline-derived CDR1 and CDR2 are DFQATT and SNEGSKA (reference sequence). V was cut by 0 bases and J by 2 bases, with 5 bases left in between. The CDR3 length is 13 residues. The CDR3 sequence is CSARDPPYNEQFF. CDR3 nucleotides: TGCAGTGCTAGAGATCCCCCCTACAATGAGCAGTTCTTC.

The chain employs TRBV28 and TRBJ2-1; D not certain. Trimming shortened V by 3 bases and J by 10 bases, and 7 bases separated the two germline ends. The germline gives CDR1 MDHEN, CDR2 SYDVKM. The CDR3 runs to 11 residues. CDR3 in DNA: TGTGCCAGCAGTTTGGACCGAGAGCAGTTCTTC. Protein sequence: CASSLDREQFF. Full variable domain (missing parts from reference TRBV28 and TRBJ2-1): DVKVTQSSRYLVKRTGEKVFLECVQDMDHENMFWYRQDPGLGLRLIYFSYDVKMKEKGDIPEGYSVSREKKERFSLILESASTNQTSMYLCASSLDREQFFGPGTRLTVL.

The chain combines TRBV10-2 with TRBJ2-4; D possibly corresponds to TRBD1 (6 bases). V lost 3 bases and J 0 bases, leaving 15 bases between the germline ends. The CDR3 loop spans 17 amino acids. Germline V gene lookup returns CDR1 WSHSY and CDR2 SAAADI. The CDR3 nucleotides read TGCGCCAGCAGTGAAACCGGGACAAGCCTAGCCAAAAACATTCAGTACTTC. Residues: CASSETGTSLAKNIQYF.

This rearrangement joins TRBV27 to TRBJ2-7; 9 bases align to TRBD1. The CDR3 has 16 amino acids. Germline V lookup: CDR1 MNHEY, CDR2 SMNVEV (reference sequence). V was pared by 5 bases and J by 3 bases, with 11 bases of the junction left unmatched. Here the CDR3 reads CASSPGTGLAFYEQYF. The CDR3 DNA reads as TGTGCCAGCAGTCCCGGGACAGGGCTAGCCTTCTACGAGCAGTACTTC.

A single count supports this clonotype. This chain uses TRBV10-1 with TRBJ1-1, with D maybe TRBD1 (5 bases). Germline V gives CDR1 WNHNN, CDR2 SYGVQD (reference sequence). This CDR3 comprises 14 residues. V gave up 2 bases and J gave up 0 bases, with 7 bases separating them. The CDR3: CASSEGHLNTEAFF. The CDR3 region has the DNA TGCGCCAGCAGTGAGGGACACTTGAACACTGAAGCTTTCTTT.

This clonotype was detected many times. The chain couples TRBV7-3 to TRBJ1-1; unclear D gene. The germline V gene encodes CDR1 SGHTA and CDR2 FQGTGA. Trimming took 4 bases from V and 5 from J, leaving 8 bases between them. The CDR3 runs 12 residues. The CDR3 spells CASSSPGTEAFF. CDR3 bases: TGTGCCAGCAGCTCCCCGGGGACTGAAGCTTTCTTT. The full variable domain, in which reference TRBV7-3 and TRBJ1-1 provide the parts outside the CDR3, is GAGVSQTPSNKVTEKGKYVELRCDPISGHTALYWYRQSLGQGPEFLIYFQGTGAADDSGLPNDRFFAVRPEGSVSTLKIQRTERGDSAVYLCASSSPGTEAFFGQGTRLTVV.

This rearrangement joins TRBV7-9 to TRBJ2-5; 10 bases line up with TRBD1. This CDR3 contains 17 residues. With V trimmed by 5 bases and J by 2 bases, 11 bases remained unmatched. Germline assignment: CDR1 SEHNR and CDR2 FQNEAQ (reference sequence). The CDR3 loop is CASSPGPGTGVQETQYF. The CDR3, as DNA: TGTGCCAGCAGCCCTGGGCCCGGGACAGGGGTACAAGAGACCCAGTACTTC.

The rearrangement links TRBV27 to TRBJ1-3; D is ambiguous. Germline values: CDR1 MNHEY, CDR2 SMNVEV (reference sequence). This CDR3 region has 13 residues. The ends were cut back, 2 bases at V and 3 bases at J, with 5 bases in the middle. The CDR3 sequence is CASSLGNGNTIYF. The CDR3 DNA reads as TGTGCCAGCAGTTTAGGGAATGGAAACACCATATATTTT.

The genes are TRBV13 and TRBJ1-1; 7 positions agree with TRBD1. The V and J ends lost 4 bases and 3 bases, in that order; junction bases with no gene match: 8. Germline-derived CDR1 and CDR2 are PRHDT and FYEKMQ (reference sequence). The CDR3 has 15 amino acids. The CDR3 region is CASSSTQGLDTEAFF. The CDR3 coding sequence is TGTGCCAGCAGCTCAACACAGGGGTTGGACACTGAAGCTTTCTTT.

The rearrangement links TRBV4-1 to TRBJ1-1; the D is unclear. The CDR3 contains 15 residues. V was shortened by 0 bases and J by 5 bases, with 13 bases between the two germline ends. From germline, CDR1 is MGHRA and CDR2 YSYEKL. CDR3 loop: CASSQEGRQRTEAFF. Written as DNA, the CDR3 is TGCGCCAGCAGCCAAGAAGGTCGTCAGCGGACTGAAGCTTTCTTT.

About this clonotype itself: Compared with germline, one end of the junction differs, possibly owing to a read error. CDR3 region: CASSLTTPVYSEQFF. The CDR3 DNA reads as TGCGCCAGCAGCTTGACCACCCCCGTCTACAGTGAGCAGTTCTTC. The gene calls are TRBV5-1 and TRBJ2-1; D is ambiguous. Germline CDR1 and CDR2: SGHRS and YFSETQ. CDR3 length equals 15 residues.

The chain has TRBV21-1 and TRBJ1-1; the DNA was not used to check the table's D call, TRBD1. TRBV21-1 is a recognized pseudogene. The CDR3 consists of 12 residues. For the CDR3, the DNA is TGTGCCAGCACCGTACAGGGCCCTGAAGCTTTCTTT. Translating gives CASTVQGPEAFF.

In this sample, this clonotype turned up once. The chain couples TRBV20-1 to TRBJ2-7, with TRBD1 matching over 9 bases. This CDR3 is 15 amino acids long. V lost 1 base, J lost 0 bases, and 4 bases stayed unmatched. Germline-derived CDR1 and CDR2 are DFQATT and SNEGSKA (reference sequence). The CDR3: CSARVGDRASYEQYF. In DNA form, the CDR3 reads TGCAGTGCTAGAGTAGGGGACAGGGCCTCCTACGAGCAGTACTTC.

The rearrangement uses TRBV20-1 and TRBJ1-2; unclear D gene. Germline V gives CDR1 DFQATT, CDR2 SNEGSKA (reference sequence). Between the trimmed V and J ends, which lost 0 bases and 1 base, there was a span of 15 bases. The CDR3 totals 16 residues. CDR3 loop: CSARDLLTSINYGYTF. The DNA for the CDR3 is TGCAGTGCTAGAGATCTATTGACAAGCATTAACTATGGCTACACCTTC.

The chain joins TRBV28 to TRBJ2-7; 14 bases line up with TRBD2. J lost 5 bases, V lost 5 bases, and 11 bases had no gene match. Germline V CDR1 and CDR2: MDHEN, SYDVKM. The CDR3 is made up of 17 amino acids. CDR3 loop: CASSPLGGLAGGNEQYF. DNA of the CDR3: TGTGCCAGCAGTCCCCTGGGTGGACTAGCGGGAGGAAACGAGCAGTACTTC.

The chain is built from TRBV28 and TRBJ1-4; TRBD1 matches 8 bases. From germline, CDR1 is MDHEN and CDR2 SYDVKM. J was trimmed by 7 bases and V by 8 bases; bases with no gene match: 6. CDR3 size: 13 residues. CDR3 amino acids: CASLQGEREKLFF. CDR3 DNA sequence: TGTGCCAGCCTACAGGGGGAGCGTGAAAAACTGTTTTTT.

In its sample, this clonotype was seen a few times. V and J are TRBV27 and TRBJ2-7, with 9 bases fitting TRBD1. The germline V gene encodes CDR1 MNHEY and CDR2 SMNVEV (reference sequence). The CDR3 runs to 17 residues. V gave up 3 bases and J gave up 5 bases; unmatched junction bases: 14. CDR3 DNA: TGTGCCAGCAGTTTCTTGGGGGGCGGGACAGGGAGCCACGAGCAGTACTTC. Protein: CASSFLGGGTGSHEQYF.

V gene TRBV24-1 combines with J gene TRBJ2-7; 9 bases fit TRBD1. The junction had 3 bases not matched to a gene; V was cut back by 6 bases and J by 1 base. Germline V gives CDR1 KGHDR, CDR2 SFDVKD. The length of the CDR3 is 14 residues. CDR3 region: CATSPTGGSYEQYF. The CDR3 DNA reads TGTGCCACCAGTCCGACAGGGGGTTCCTACGAGCAGTACTTC.